Listed here is a single TCR beta chain. The target of this receptor is not known. No base-level quality is on record; no much larger clone is a single base apart. This sample stems from a study of T-cell reconstitution after alpha-beta-depleted transplantation in children (dated by TCRdb to the mid-2010s). With regard to the full study: Using TCR repertoire profiling, the study followed T-cell immune reconstitution in a quantitative way in children after TCRalphabeta/CD19-depleted allogeneic hematopoietic cell transplantation.

As encoded in the germline V gene, CDR1 is SQVTM while CDR2 is ANQGSEA. Between the V and J ends, shortened by 4 bases and 9 bases respectively, the junction contains 10 bases. From its cysteine to its phenylalanine, the CDR3 spans 11 amino acids. The only DNA kept is the CDR3, 33 bases in frame from the first base. Receptor libraries were prepared by PCR. The reads were generated on an Illumina HiSeq 2500. TCR libraries were prepared with molecular barcoding, using unique molecular identifiers to normalize TCRbeta repertoire quantification. Using fastp at Q25 and MiXCR, TCRdb reprocessed the public reads and kept productive beta chains. Identical CDR3 proteins give one entry, which carries the most common genes and DNA. Recorded for this sample are more than 450,000 distinct CDR3 sequences; approximately 20% of them occurred a single time. The ten top clones hold 3.3% of the sample.

The rearranged chain carries TRBV29-1 and TRBJ2-1, with no confident D gene call. The sample was PBMCs from the stem cell graft donor, taken from the stem cell graft. The sequence was collected from a human donor who donated a stem cell graft to a child with acute lymphoblastic leukemia. The DNA sequence is as follows: TGCAGCGTTGGGGTCCAGACTGAGCAGTTCTTC. It specifies CSVGVQTEQFF.